The present T cell receptor (beta chain) was sequenced within a study of patients and donors after allogeneic stem cell transplantation. TCRdb passed the RT-PCR reads through MiXCR, listing each CDR3 protein once. Altogether a few hundred thousand distinct CDR3 sequences are present, about 37% being singletons, with the ten largest covering around a tenth. Germline loops: CDR1 MGHRA, CDR2 YSYEKL. Trimming shortened V by 4 bases and J by 5 bases, and 14 bases separated the two germline ends. The CDR3 is 14 amino acids. This clonotype was seen only a few times. This chain links TRBV4-1 with TRBJ2-5; tentatively, D is TRBD1 (5 bases). This sequence originates from a human donor who was either an allogeneic HSCT recipient or a stem cell or donor lymphocyte infusion donor (not recorded which). It is not recorded whose cells these are; they may come from a transplant donor. The sequenced sample consisted of blood, either unsorted or a sorted T cell fraction (not recorded which). The CDR3 sequence is CASSPRVAGETQYF. The DNA for the CDR3 is TGCGCCAGCAGCCCCAGGGTAGCAGGGGAGACCCAGTACTTC.